This TCR beta chain was observed in a study of spatial heterogeneity in lung cancer. About the research overall: Alpha-chain sequences were consistently detected less often than beta-chain sequences. Study-level points and caveats: Mutation tallies in tumors tracked expanded intratumoral alpha and beta TCR counts.

Time point reported: sample taken at primary tumor resection. Untreated early-stage non-small cell lung cancer patients, over 55 in total, were the donors. The sequenced material consisted of unsorted whole RNA from tumor, nontumor lung or frozen PBMC. V was pared by 7 bases and J by 4 bases, with 13 bases between. This CDR3 comprises 13 residues. The V gene's germline CDR1 is SNHLY and CDR2 FYNNEI. Many counts were recorded for this clonotype. What it binds is not known. MiXCR, applied by TCRdb to the 5' RACE reads, yields one record per CDR3 protein. The data show 9,000 to 10,000 distinct CDR3 sequences, approximately 5.5% seen once.

This TCR came from a female donor with early-stage non-small cell lung cancer. V is TRBV2 and J is TRBJ1-1; tentatively, D is TRBD1 (5 bases). The sequences come from lung tumor tissue, collected at surgery. The CDR3 DNA follows: TGTGCCAGCACGGCGGGGGATAGCACTGAAGCTTTCTTT. It encodes CASTAGDSTEAFF.